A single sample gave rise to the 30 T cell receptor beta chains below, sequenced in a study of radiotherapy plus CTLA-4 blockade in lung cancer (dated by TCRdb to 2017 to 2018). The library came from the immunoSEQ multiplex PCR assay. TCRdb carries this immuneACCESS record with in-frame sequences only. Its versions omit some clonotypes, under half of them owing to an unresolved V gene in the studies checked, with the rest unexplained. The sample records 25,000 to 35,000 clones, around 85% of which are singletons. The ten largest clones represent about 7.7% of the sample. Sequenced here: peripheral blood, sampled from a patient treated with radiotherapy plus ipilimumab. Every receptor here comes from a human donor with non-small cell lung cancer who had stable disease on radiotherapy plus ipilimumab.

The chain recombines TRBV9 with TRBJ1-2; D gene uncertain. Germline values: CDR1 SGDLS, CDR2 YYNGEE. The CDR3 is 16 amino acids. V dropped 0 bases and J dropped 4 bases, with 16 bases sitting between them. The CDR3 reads CASSVEVYGSSYGYTF. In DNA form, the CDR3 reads TGTGCCAGCAGCGTAGAAGTCTATGGGTCCTCCTATGGCTACACCTTC.

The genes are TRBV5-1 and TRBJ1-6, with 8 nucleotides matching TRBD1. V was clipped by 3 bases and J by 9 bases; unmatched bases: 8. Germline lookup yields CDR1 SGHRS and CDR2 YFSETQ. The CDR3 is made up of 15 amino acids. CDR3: CASSYGQGGRSPLHF. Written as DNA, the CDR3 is TGCGCCAGCAGCTACGGACAGGGTGGGCGTTCACCCCTCCACTTT.

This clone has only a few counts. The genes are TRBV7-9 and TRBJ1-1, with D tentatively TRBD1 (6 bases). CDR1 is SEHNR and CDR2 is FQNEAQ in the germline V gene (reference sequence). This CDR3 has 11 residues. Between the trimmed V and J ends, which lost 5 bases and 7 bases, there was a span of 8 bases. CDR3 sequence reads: CASSATGEAFF. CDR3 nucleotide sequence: TGTGCCAGCAGCGCGACAGGTGAAGCTTTCTTT.

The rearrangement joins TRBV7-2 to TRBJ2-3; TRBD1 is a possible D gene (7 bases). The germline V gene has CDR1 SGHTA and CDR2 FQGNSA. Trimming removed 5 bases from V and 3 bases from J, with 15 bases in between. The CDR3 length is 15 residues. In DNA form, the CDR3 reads TGTGCCAGCAGCCGAGGGGGCGCGGGGACAGATACGCAGTATTTT. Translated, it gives CASSRGGAGTDTQYF.

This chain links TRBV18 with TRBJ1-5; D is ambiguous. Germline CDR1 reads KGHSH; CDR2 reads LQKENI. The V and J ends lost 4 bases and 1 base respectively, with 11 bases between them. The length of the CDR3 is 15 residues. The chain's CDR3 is CASSLATGSNQPQHF. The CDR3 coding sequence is TGTGCCAGCTCACTAGCGACGGGGAGCAATCAGCCCCAGCATTTT.

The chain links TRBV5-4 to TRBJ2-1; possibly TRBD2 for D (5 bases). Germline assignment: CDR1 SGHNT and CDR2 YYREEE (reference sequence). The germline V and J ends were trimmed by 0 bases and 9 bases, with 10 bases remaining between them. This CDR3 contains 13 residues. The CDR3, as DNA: TGTGCCAGCAGCTTGGACGGGGTTGGTGAGCAGTTCTTC. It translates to CASSLDGVGEQFF. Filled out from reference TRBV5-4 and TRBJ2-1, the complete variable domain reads ETGVTQSPTHLIKTRGQQVTLRCSSQSGHNTVSWYQQALGQGPQFIFQYYREEENGRGNFPPRFSGLQFPNYSSELNVNALELDDSALYLCASSLDGVGEQFFGPGTRLTVL.

In DNA form, the CDR3 reads TGTGCCAGCTCACAGGGGAGTAGCAATCAGCCCCAGCATTTT. Amino acid sequence: CASSQGSSNQPQHF. This chain joins TRBV18 and TRBJ1-5; the D gene is possibly TRBD1 (5 bases). This CDR3 has 14 amino acids. Germline V gene lookup returns CDR1 KGHSH and CDR2 LQKENI. Trimming stripped 4 bases from V and 0 bases from J, with 7 bases between.

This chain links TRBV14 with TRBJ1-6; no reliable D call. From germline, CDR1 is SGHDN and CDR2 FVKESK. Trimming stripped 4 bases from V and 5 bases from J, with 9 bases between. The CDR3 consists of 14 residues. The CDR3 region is CASSRRADNSPLHF. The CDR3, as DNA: TGTGCCAGCAGCCGCCGGGCAGATAATTCACCCCTCCACTTT.

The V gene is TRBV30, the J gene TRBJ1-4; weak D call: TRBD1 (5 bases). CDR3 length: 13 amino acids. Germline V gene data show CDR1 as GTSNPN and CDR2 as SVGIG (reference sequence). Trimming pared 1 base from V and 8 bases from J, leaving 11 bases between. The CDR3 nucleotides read TGTGCCTGGAGTGCGGGGGATGGGGAAAAACTGTTTTTT. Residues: CAWSAGDGEKLFF.

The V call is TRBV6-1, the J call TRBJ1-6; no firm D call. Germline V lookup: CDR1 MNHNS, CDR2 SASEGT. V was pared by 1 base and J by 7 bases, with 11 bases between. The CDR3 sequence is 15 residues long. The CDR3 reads CASSEEGSGNSPLHF. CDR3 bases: TGTGCCAGCAGTGAAGAAGGTTCGGGGAATTCACCCCTCCACTTT.

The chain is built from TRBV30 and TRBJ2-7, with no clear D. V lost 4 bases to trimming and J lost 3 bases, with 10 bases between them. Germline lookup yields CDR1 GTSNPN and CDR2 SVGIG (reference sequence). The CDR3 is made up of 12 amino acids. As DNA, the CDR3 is TGTGCCTGGAAATACCCAGGCTACGAGCAGTACTTC. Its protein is CAWKYPGYEQYF.

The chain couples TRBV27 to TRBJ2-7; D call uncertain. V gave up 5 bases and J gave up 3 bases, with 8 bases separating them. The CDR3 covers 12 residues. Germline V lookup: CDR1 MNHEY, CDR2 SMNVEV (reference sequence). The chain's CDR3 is CASSNWGYEQYF. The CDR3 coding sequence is TGTGCCAGCAGTAATTGGGGCTACGAGCAGTACTTC.

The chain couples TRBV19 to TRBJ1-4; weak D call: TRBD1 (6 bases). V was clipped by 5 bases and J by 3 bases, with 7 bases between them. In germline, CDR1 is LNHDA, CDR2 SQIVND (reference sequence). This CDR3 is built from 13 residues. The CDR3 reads CASSDRPNEKLFF. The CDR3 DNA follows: TGTGCCAGTAGTGACAGGCCTAATGAAAAACTGTTTTTT. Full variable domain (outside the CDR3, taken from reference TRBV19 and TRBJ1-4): DGGITQSPKYLFRKEGQNVTLSCEQNLNHDAMYWYRQDPGQGLRLIYYSQIVNDFQKGDIAEGYSVSREKKESFPLTVTSAQKNPTAFYLCASSDRPNEKLFFGSGTQLSVL.

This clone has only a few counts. CDR3: CASSVEEGHLTDTQYF. CDR3 nucleotide sequence: TGTGCCAGCAGTGTGGAGGAGGGACACCTCACAGATACGCAGTATTTT. V and J are TRBV6-1 and TRBJ2-3, with D perhaps matching TRBD1 or TRBD2 (6 bases each). The CDR3 runs 16 residues. V dropped 4 bases and J dropped 2 bases, with 16 bases sitting between them. CDR1 and CDR2 (germline): MNHNS, SASEGT.

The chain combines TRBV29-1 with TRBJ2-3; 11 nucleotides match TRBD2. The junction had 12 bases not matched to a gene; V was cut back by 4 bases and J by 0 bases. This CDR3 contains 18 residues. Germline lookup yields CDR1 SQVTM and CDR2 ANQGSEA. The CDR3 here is CSVGGLAVSTGSTDTQYF. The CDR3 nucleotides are TGCAGCGTTGGGGGACTAGCGGTCTCTACGGGGAGCACAGATACGCAGTATTTT.

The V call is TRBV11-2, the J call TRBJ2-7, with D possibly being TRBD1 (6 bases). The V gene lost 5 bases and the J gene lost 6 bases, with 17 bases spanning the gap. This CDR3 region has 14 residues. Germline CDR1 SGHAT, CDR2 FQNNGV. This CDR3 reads CASSLTHRVSEQYF. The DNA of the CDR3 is TGTGCCAGCAGCCTAACACACAGGGTCAGCGAGCAGTACTTC.

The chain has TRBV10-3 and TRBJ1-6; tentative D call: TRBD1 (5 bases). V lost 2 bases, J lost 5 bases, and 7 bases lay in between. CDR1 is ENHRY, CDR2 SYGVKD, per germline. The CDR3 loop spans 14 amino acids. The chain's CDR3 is CAISEKGDNSPLHF. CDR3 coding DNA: TGTGCCATCAGTGAGAAAGGGGATAATTCACCCCTCCACTTT.

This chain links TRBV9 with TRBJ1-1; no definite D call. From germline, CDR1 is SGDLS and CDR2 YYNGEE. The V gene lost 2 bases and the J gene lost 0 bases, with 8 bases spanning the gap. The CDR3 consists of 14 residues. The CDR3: CASSVMTVNTEAFF. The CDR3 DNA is TGTGCCAGCAGCGTGATGACGGTGAACACTGAAGCTTTCTTT.

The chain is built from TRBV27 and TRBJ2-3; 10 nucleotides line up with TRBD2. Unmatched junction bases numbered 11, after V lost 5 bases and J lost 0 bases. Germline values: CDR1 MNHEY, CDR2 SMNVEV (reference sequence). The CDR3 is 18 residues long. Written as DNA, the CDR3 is TGTGCCAGCAGTCCAGGACTAGCGGTTCTCTCTAGCACAGATACGCAGTATTTT. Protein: CASSPGLAVLSSTDTQYF.

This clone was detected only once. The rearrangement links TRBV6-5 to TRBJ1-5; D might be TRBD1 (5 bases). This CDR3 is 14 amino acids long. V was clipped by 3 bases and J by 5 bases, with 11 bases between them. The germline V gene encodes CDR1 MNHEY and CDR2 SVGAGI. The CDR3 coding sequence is TGTGCCAGCAGTTATAGGGGACCTCATCAGCCCCAGCATTTT. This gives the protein CASSYRGPHQPQHF.

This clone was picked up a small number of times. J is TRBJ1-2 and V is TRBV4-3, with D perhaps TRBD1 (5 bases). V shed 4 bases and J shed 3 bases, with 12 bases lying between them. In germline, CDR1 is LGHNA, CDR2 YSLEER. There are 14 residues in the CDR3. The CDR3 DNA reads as TGCGCCAGCAGCCGAGGGGAGGGCGACTATGGCTACACCTTC. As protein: CASSRGEGDYGYTF.

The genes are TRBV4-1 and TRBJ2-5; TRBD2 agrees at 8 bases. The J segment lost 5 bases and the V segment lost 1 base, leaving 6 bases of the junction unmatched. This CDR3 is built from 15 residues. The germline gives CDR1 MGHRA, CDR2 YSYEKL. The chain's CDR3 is CASSQGTSGRETQYF. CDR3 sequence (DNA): TGCGCCAGCAGCCAAGGAACTAGCGGAAGGGAGACCCAGTACTTC.

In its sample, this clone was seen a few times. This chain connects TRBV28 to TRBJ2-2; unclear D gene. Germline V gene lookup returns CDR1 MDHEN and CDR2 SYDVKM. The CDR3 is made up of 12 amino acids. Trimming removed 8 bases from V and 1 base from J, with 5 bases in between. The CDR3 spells CASVENTGELFF. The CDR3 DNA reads TGTGCCAGCGTAGAGAACACCGGGGAGCTGTTTTTT.

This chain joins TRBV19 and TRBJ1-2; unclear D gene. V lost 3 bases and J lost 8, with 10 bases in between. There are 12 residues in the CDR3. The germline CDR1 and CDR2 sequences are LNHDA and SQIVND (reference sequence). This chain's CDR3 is CASSIGGSGYTF. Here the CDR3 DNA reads TGTGCCAGTAGTATTGGAGGGTCCGGCTACACCTTC.

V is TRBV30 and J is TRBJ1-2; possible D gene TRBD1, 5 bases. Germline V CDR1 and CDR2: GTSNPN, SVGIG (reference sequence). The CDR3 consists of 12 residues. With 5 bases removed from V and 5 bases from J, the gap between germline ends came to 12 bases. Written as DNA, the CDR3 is TGTGCCTGGGGTCAGGGCTCTTATGGCTACACCTTC. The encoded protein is CAWGQGSYGYTF.

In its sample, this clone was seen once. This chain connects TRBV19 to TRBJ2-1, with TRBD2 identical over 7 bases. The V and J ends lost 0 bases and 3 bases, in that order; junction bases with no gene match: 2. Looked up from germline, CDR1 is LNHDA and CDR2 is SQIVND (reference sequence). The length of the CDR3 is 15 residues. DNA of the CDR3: TGTGCCAGTAGTATAGACGGGGGGATCTACAATGAGCAGTTCTTC. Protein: CASSIDGGIYNEQFF. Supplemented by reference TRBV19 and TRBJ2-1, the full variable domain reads DGGITQSPKYLFRKEGQNVTLSCEQNLNHDAMYWYRQDPGQGLRLIYYSQIVNDFQKGDIAEGYSVSREKKESFPLTVTSAQKNPTAFYLCASSIDGGIYNEQFFGPGTRLTVL.

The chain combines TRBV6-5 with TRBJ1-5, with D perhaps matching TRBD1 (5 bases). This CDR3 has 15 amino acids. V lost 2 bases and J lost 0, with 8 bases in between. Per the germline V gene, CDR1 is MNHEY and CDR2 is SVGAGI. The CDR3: CASSYKGTSNQPQHF. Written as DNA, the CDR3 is TGTGCCAGCAGTTACAAGGGGACTAGCAATCAGCCCCAGCATTTT.

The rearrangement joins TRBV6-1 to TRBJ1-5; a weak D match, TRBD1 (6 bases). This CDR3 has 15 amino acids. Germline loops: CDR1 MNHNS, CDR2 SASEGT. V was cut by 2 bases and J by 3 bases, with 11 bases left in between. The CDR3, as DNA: TGTGCCAGCAGTGAAAACAGGGCGGCCAATCAGCCCCAGCATTTT. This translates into CASSENRAANQPQHF.

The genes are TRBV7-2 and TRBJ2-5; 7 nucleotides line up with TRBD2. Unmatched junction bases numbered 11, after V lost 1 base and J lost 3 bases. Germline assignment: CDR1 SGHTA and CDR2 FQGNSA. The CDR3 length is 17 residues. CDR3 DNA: TGTGCCAGCAGCTTAGTCTTGGCTAGCGGCATTGAAGAGACCCAGTACTTC. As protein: CASSLVLASGIEETQYF.

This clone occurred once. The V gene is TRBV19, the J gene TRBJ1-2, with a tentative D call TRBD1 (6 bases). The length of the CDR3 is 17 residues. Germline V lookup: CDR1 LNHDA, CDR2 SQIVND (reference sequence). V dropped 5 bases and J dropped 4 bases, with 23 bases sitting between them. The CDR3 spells CASSGGRGGLPGYGYTF. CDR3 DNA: TGTGCCAGTAGTGGTGGAAGAGGGGGGCTCCCCGGCTATGGCTACACCTTC.